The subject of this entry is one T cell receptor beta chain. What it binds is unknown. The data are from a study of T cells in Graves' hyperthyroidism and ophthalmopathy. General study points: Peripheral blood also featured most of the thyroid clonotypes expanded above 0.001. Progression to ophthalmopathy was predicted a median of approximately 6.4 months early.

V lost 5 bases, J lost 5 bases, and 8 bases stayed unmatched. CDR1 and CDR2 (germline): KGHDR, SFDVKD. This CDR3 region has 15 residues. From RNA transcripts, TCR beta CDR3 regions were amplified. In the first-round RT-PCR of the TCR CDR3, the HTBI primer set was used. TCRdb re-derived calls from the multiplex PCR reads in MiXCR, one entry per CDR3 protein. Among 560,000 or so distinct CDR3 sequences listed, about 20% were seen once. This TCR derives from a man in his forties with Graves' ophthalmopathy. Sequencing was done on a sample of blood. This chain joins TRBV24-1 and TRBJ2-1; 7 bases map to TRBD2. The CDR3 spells CATSASGRVHNEQFF. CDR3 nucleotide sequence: TGTGCCACCAGTGCATCGGGGAGGGTCCACAATGAGCAGTTCTTC.